This entry lists 29 T cell receptor beta chains sequenced from one sample in a study of T-cell reconstitution after alpha-beta-depleted transplantation in children listed by TCRdb under 2016. The library was produced with PCR. TCRdb records Illumina HiSeq 2500 as the sequencer. To normalize quantification of the TCRbeta repertoire, the TCR libraries were built with molecular barcoding that relied on unique molecular identifiers. The public reads were reanalyzed by TCRdb: fastp trimming at Q25, MiXCR alignment, in-frame beta chains only. Rows merge per CDR3 protein into single entries with the most common DNA and genes. This sample comprises over 300,000 distinct CDR3 sequences, 10% to 13% of them detected only once. Jointly, the top ten make up approximately 2.3% of the sample. Sequences were derived from PBMCs from the stem cell graft donor, sampled from the stem cell graft. These receptors all stem from a human donor who donated a stem cell graft to a child with acute lymphoblastic leukemia.

CDR3 region: CRAASGLAHGNEQFF. CDR3 nucleotide sequence: TGCAGGGCCGCCTCCGGACTAGCGCATGGGAATGAGCAGTTCTTC. The rearrangement joins TRBV20-1 to TRBJ2-1, with TRBD2 matching 9 bases. This CDR3 is built from 15 residues. Germline assignment: CDR1 DFQATT and CDR2 SNEGSKA (reference sequence).

This chain connects TRBV7-2 to TRBJ2-5; no clear D gene. The CDR3 totals 15 residues. Trimming took 7 bases from V and 2 from J, leaving 17 bases between them. Looked up from germline, CDR1 is SGHTA and CDR2 is FQGNSA. DNA for the CDR3: TGTGCCAGCACCTATTCATTCTCCCCACAAGAGACCCAGTACTTC. Translating gives CASTYSFSPQETQYF.

This clonotype was observed a handful of times. The chain employs TRBV4-2 and TRBJ1-3; possibly TRBD1 for D (5 bases). V lost 4 bases and J 1 base, leaving 11 bases between the germline ends. Germline CDR1 and CDR2: LGHNA and YNFKEQ. This CDR3 comprises 15 residues. The CDR3 here is CASSPLGESGNTIYF. In DNA, the CDR3 is TGTGCCAGCAGCCCCCTGGGGGAATCTGGAAACACCATATATTTT.

This clonotype turned up a few times. The chain uses TRBV27 and TRBJ2-6, with no clear D. V was trimmed by 3 bases and J by 10 bases, leaving 7 bases between them. This CDR3 is 12 amino acids long. In germline, CDR1 is MNHEY, CDR2 SMNVEV (reference sequence). The CDR3 nucleotides are TGTGCCAGCAGTTTTATAGGGAACGTCCTGACTTTC. The encoded protein is CASSFIGNVLTF.

The chain employs TRBV5-6 and TRBJ2-1, with 14 bases aligning to TRBD2. CDR1 and CDR2 from the germline V gene are SGHDT and YYEEEE. V lost 7 bases and J lost 0; bases outside the gene matches: 6. CDR3 length equals 17 residues. CDR3 residues: CASHGTSGSISYNEQFF. DNA of the CDR3: TGTGCCAGCCACGGGACTAGCGGGAGTATCTCCTACAATGAGCAGTTCTTC.

The rearrangement uses TRBV4-1 and TRBJ2-1; 9 nucleotides match TRBD1. CDR3 length equals 16 residues. The ends lost 1 base at V and 1 base at J; junction bases unmatched: 2. Germline V gene data show CDR1 as MGHRA and CDR2 as YSYEKL. CDR3 coding DNA: TGCGCCAGCAGCCAAGGGGGACAGGGATCCTACAATGAGCAGTTCTTC. Residues: CASSQGGQGSYNEQFF.

J is TRBJ2-1 and V is TRBV20-1; D is perhaps TRBD1 (5 bases). The germline V gene has CDR1 DFQATT and CDR2 SNEGSKA (reference sequence). Trimming cost V 1 base and J 10 bases, with 8 bases left between them. This CDR3 is 11 amino acids long. The CDR3 bases are TGCAGTGCTAGAGGGGCAGGGGAGCAGTTCTTC. Translated: CSARGAGEQFF.

This clonotype was seen more than once but under ten times. The V and J genes are TRBV2 and TRBJ2-1; D might be TRBD2 (5 bases). The CDR3 runs 14 residues. Trimming left V 5 bases short and J 3 bases short, with 11 bases between. From germline, CDR1 is SNHLY and CDR2 FYNNEI. CDR3 nucleotide sequence: TGTGCCAGCAGTTCCCCCACTAGCTACAATGAGCAGTTCTTC. Its translation is CASSSPTSYNEQFF.

To note about this clonotype: Relative to the germline gene, one junction end is altered; a read error may explain this. The gene calls are TRBV5-5 and TRBJ2-6; D is perhaps TRBD1 or TRBD2 (5 bases each). This CDR3 contains 16 residues. Germline values: CDR1 SGHKS, CDR2 YYEKEE (reference sequence). The CDR3: CASSLLGGSGANGLTF. The DNA for the CDR3 is TGTGCCAGCAGCTTGCTTGGGGGTTCTGGGGCCAACGGCCTGACTTTC. Full variable domain (rest looked up from reference TRBV5-5 and TRBJ2-6): DAGVTQSPTHLIKTRGQQVTLRCSPISGHKSVSWYQQVLGQGPQFIFQYYEKEERGRGNFPDRFSARQFPNYSSELNVNALLLGDSALYLCASSLLGGSGANGLTFGAGSRLTVL.

This clonotype was seen more than once but under ten times. This chain uses TRBV3-1 with TRBJ2-1; 8 nucleotides line up with TRBD1. The CDR3 covers 14 residues. CDR1 and CDR2 (germline): LGHDT, YNNKEL (reference sequence). J gave up 8 bases and V 1 base, and 4 bases lay outside the gene matches. CDR3 in amino acids: CASSQATGGYEQFF. Here the CDR3 DNA reads TGTGCCAGCAGCCAAGCTACAGGGGGGTATGAGCAGTTCTTC.

This clonotype was seen ten or more times. The J gene is TRBJ2-5, the V gene TRBV12-3 or TRBV12-4, with 15 positions matching TRBD2. CDR3 length equals 18 residues. The V segment lost 3 bases and the J segment 5 bases; nucleotides outside the gene matches: 10. The DNA of the CDR3 is TGTGCCAGCAGTTTGGCGGGGACTAGCGGGAGGCAAAGGGAGACCCAGTACTTC. This encodes CASSLAGTSGRQRETQYF.

This clonotype was counted a few times. The rearrangement links TRBV28 to TRBJ1-5; tentative D call: TRBD1 (5 bases). Germline CDR1 and CDR2: MDHEN and SYDVKM. The CDR3 is 17 residues long. Trimming shortened V by 2 bases and J by 0 bases, and 14 bases separated the two germline ends. The CDR3 DNA sequence: TGTGCCAGCAGTTTACGGGACCTCGCATATAGCAATCAGCCCCAGCATTTT. Its protein product is CASSLRDLAYSNQPQHF.

In this sample, this clonotype turned up many times. The rearrangement uses TRBV4-1 and TRBJ1-2; D not resolved. The V gene's germline CDR1 is MGHRA and CDR2 YSYEKL. The CDR3 length is 13 residues. Trimming pared 1 base from V and 4 bases from J, leaving 7 bases between. The CDR3 sequence: CASSQGSGYGYTF. The CDR3 DNA is TGCGCCAGCAGCCAAGGGAGTGGCTATGGCTACACCTTC.

The rearrangement links TRBV12-3 or TRBV12-4 to TRBJ2-1, with a tentative D call TRBD2 (6 bases). This CDR3 comprises 15 residues. V was shortened by 2 bases and J by 6 bases, with 14 bases between the two germline ends. DNA of the CDR3: TGTGCCAGCAGTTTACCGGGACTGGGAGTCAATGAGCAGTTCTTC. This codes for CASSLPGLGVNEQFF.

The chain uses TRBV28 and TRBJ2-3; 7 positions agree with TRBD2. V gave up 1 base and J gave up 0 bases; unmatched junction bases: 4. Germline lookup yields CDR1 MDHEN and CDR2 SYDVKM. The CDR3 loop spans 16 amino acids. CDR3: CASSLFAGESTDTQYF. DNA for the CDR3: TGTGCCAGCAGTTTATTCGCGGGAGAGAGCACAGATACGCAGTATTTT.

The sample holds a few counts of this clonotype. V gene TRBV27 combines with J gene TRBJ2-7; 11 bases line up with TRBD2. Germline CDR1 MNHEY, CDR2 SMNVEV (reference sequence). This CDR3 has 14 amino acids. Trimming at V came to 8 bases and at J to 3 bases, leaving 6 bases not matched to a gene. The CDR3 DNA sequence: TGTGCCAGCGGCTCGGGACTAGCGGTCTACGAGCAGTACTTC. This gives the protein CASGSGLAVYEQYF.

This clonotype was counted between two and nine times. The chain combines TRBV12-3 or TRBV12-4 with TRBJ2-7; 9 bases match TRBD1. The CDR3 is 14 residues long. V gave up 4 bases and J gave up 3 bases; unmatched junction bases: 4. CDR3 in amino acids: CASSSDRGYYEQYF. The CDR3 DNA is TGTGCCAGCAGTTCCGACAGGGGGTACTACGAGCAGTACTTC.

V is TRBV3-1 and J is TRBJ1-2; 7 bases are a match to TRBD1. From germline, CDR1 is LGHDT and CDR2 YNNKEL (reference sequence). The V and J ends lost 1 base and 4 bases, in that order; junction bases with no gene match: 6. The CDR3 is made up of 15 amino acids. CDR3 sequence (DNA): TGTGCCAGCAGCCAAGCACGACAGGGAATCTATGGCTACACCTTC. It codes for CASSQARQGIYGYTF.

Only a few counts were recorded for this clonotype. The V gene is TRBV6-5, the J gene TRBJ2-2, with 7 bases fitting TRBD1. The CDR3 is made up of 12 amino acids. The ends lost 6 bases at V and 7 bases at J; junction bases unmatched: 2. Per germline, CDR1 MNHEY and CDR2 SVGAGI. CDR3 protein: CASSRTGGELFF. Written as DNA, the CDR3 is TGTGCCAGCAGCCGGACAGGCGGGGAGCTGTTTTTT.

The sample holds one count of this clonotype. The junction differs from germline at one of its ends, possibly a read error. The rearrangement uses TRBV12-3 or TRBV12-4 and TRBJ2-1, with 11 bases identical to TRBD2. The CDR3 has 18 residues. CDR3 bases: TGTGCCAGCTGTTTCGGCACTAGCGGGAGTTTGTCCTACAATGAGCAGTTCTTC. Residues: CASCFGTSGSLSYNEQFF.

This clonotype was found a few times. The chain couples TRBV27 to TRBJ1-1; the match to TRBD1 covers 8 bases. V lost 10 bases, J lost 4 bases, and 11 bases stayed unmatched. The CDR3 is made up of 14 amino acids. Germline lookup yields CDR1 MNHEY and CDR2 SMNVEV (reference sequence). The CDR3 is CATSSRTGITEAFF. The CDR3 region has the DNA TGTGCCACCTCCTCCCGGACAGGGATCACTGAAGCTTTCTTT.

The chain carries TRBV7-9 and TRBJ2-3; a weak D match, TRBD2 (6 bases). Germline V CDR1 and CDR2: SEHNR, FQNEAQ (reference sequence). V lost 11 bases and J 4 bases, leaving 22 bases between the germline ends. This CDR3 comprises 15 residues. The CDR3, as DNA: TGTGCCTACCTCGCTCCGGGGGAGTCACCAGATACGCAGTATTTT. Protein sequence: CAYLAPGESPDTQYF. The full variable domain, rest sourced from reference TRBV7-9 and TRBJ2-3, is DTGVSQNPRHKITKRGQNVTFRCDPISEHNRLYWYRQTLGQGPEFLTYFQNEAQLEKSRLLSDRFSAERPKGSFSTLEIQRTEQGDSAMYLCAYLAPGESPDTQYFGPGTRLTVL.

This clonotype was counted ten times or more. The CDR3 DNA is TGCGCCAGCAGCCCGGACAGGCCCCAAGAGACCCAGTACTTC. This encodes CASSPDRPQETQYF. V is TRBV5-1 and J is TRBJ2-5; the match to TRBD1 covers 7 bases. CDR3 length: 14 residues. The germline gives CDR1 SGHRS, CDR2 YFSETQ. The V segment lost 4 bases and the J segment 1 base; nucleotides outside the gene matches: 4.

This clonotype was seen at least ten times. The gene calls are TRBV4-2 and TRBJ2-5; D is unresolved. This CDR3 has 15 amino acids. Deletions cut 3 bases from V and 3 bases from J, with 14 bases between. Germline V gives CDR1 LGHNA, CDR2 YNFKEQ. The CDR3 DNA follows: TGTGCCAGCAGCCAGCGACTGGGTCATGAAGAGACCCAGTACTTC. It yields the protein CASSQRLGHEETQYF.

The chain uses TRBV7-8 and TRBJ2-7; 8 nucleotides match TRBD1. Germline values: CDR1 SGHVS, CDR2 FQNEAQ. The CDR3 runs 16 residues. J was trimmed by 1 base and V by 5 bases; bases with no gene match: 10. The DNA of the CDR3 is TGTGCCAGCAGCCCCTTAGGACAGGGTGAATCCTACGAGCAGTACTTC. Translated: CASSPLGQGESYEQYF. Variable domain in full (rest from reference TRBV7-8 and TRBJ2-7): GAGVSQSPRYKVAKRGQDVALRCDPISGHVSLFWYQQALGQGPEFLTYFQNEAQLDKSGLPSDRFFAERPEGSVSTLKIQRTQQEDSAVYLCASSPLGQGESYEQYFGPGTRLTVT.

In this sample, this clonotype turned up a few times. The chain combines TRBV7-9 with TRBJ2-5; maybe TRBD2 (6 bases). Germline V gene lookup returns CDR1 SEHNR and CDR2 FQNEAQ (reference sequence). CDR3 length equals 13 residues. V dropped 7 bases and J dropped 0 bases, with 9 bases sitting between them. In nucleotides, the CDR3 is TGTGCCAGCATTTGGGGGGACCAAGAGACCCAGTACTTC. This gives the protein CASIWGDQETQYF. Full variable domain (rest looked up from reference TRBV7-9 and TRBJ2-5): DTGVSQNPRHKITKRGQNVTFRCDPISEHNRLYWYRQTLGQGPEFLTYFQNEAQLEKSRLLSDRFSAERPKGSFSTLEIQRTEQGDSAMYLCASIWGDQETQYFGPGTRLLVL.

Many counts were recorded for this clonotype. CDR3 residues: CASTFLASNTGELFF. CDR3 bases: TGTGCCAGCACCTTCCTCGCCTCGAACACCGGGGAGCTGTTTTTT. The V and J genes are TRBV12-3 or TRBV12-4 and TRBJ2-2; D gene uncertain. The CDR3 has 15 residues. Trimming stripped 7 bases from V and 0 bases from J, with 12 bases between.

The chain couples TRBV27 to TRBJ2-7; 8 bases match TRBD2. Germline V gene sequence: CDR1 MNHEY, CDR2 SMNVEV (reference sequence). CDR3 length: 15 amino acids. J gave up 0 bases and V 3 bases, and 4 bases lay outside the gene matches. CDR3 bases: TGTGCCAGCAGTTTCAAGCTAGCGGGCTCCTACGAGCAGTACTTC. Residues: CASSFKLAGSYEQYF.

This clonotype was seen more than once but under ten times. The V and J genes are TRBV28 and TRBJ2-2, with 8 bases identical to TRBD1. Germline-derived CDR1 and CDR2 are MDHEN and SYDVKM. There are 15 residues in the CDR3. V gave up 6 bases and J gave up 3 bases; unmatched junction bases: 6. The CDR3 sequence: CASRRTGLDTGELFF. The CDR3 DNA reads TGTGCCAGCAGAAGGACAGGGCTAGACACCGGGGAGCTGTTTTTT. The full variable domain, rest sourced from reference TRBV28 and TRBJ2-2, is DVKVTQSSRYLVKRTGEKVFLECVQDMDHENMFWYRQDPGLGLRLIYFSYDVKMKEKGDIPEGYSVSREKKERFSLILESASTNQTSMYLCASRRTGLDTGELFFGEGSRLTVL.